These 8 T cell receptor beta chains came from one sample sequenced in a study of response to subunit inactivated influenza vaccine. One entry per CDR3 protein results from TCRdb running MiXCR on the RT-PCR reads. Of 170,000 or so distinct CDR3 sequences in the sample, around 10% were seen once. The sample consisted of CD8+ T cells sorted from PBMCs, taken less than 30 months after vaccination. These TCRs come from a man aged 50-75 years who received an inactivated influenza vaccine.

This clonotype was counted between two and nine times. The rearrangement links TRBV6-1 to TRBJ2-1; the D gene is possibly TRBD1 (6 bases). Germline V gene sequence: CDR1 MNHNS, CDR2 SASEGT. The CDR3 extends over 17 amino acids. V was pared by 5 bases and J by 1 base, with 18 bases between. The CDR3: CASSQGTVEWSYNEQFF. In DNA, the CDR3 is TGTGCCAGCAGTCAGGGGACGGTCGAGTGGTCCTACAATGAGCAGTTCTTC.

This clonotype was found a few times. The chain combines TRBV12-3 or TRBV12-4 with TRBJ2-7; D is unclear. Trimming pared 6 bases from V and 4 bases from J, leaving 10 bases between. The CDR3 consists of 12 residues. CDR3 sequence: CASSPTEYEQYF. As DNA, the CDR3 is TGTGCCAGCAGCCCGACTGAATACGAGCAGTACTTC.

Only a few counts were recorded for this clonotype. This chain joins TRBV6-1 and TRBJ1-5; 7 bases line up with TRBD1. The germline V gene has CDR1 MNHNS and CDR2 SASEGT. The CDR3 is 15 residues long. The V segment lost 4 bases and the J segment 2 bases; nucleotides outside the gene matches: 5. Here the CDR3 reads CASSATGAGNQPQHF. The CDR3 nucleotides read TGTGCCAGCAGTGCCACAGGGGCGGGCAATCAGCCCCAGCATTTT.

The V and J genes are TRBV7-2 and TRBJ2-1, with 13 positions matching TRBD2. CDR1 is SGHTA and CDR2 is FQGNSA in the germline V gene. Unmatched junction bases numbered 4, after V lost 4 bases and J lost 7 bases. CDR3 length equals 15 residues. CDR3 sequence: CASSWTSGSGNEQFF. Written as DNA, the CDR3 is TGTGCCAGCAGCTGGACTAGCGGGAGCGGGAATGAGCAGTTCTTC. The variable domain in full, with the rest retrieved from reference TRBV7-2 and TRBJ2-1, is GAGVSQSPSNKVTEKGKDVELRCDPISGHTALYWYRQSLGQGLEFLIYFQGNSAPDKSGLPSDRFSAERTGGSVSTLTIQRTQQEDSAVYLCASSWTSGSGNEQFFGPGTRLTVL.

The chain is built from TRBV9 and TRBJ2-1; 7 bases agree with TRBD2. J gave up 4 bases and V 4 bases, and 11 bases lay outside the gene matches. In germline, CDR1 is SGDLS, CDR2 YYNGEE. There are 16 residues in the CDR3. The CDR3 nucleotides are TGTGCCAGCAGCTCCGAGGGGCGGGGGTGGTACAATGAGCAGTTCTTC. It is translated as CASSSEGRGWYNEQFF.

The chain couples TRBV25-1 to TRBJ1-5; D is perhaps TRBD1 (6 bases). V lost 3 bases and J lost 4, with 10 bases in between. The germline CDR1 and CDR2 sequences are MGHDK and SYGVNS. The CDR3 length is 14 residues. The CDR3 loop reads CASSDPGANQPQHF. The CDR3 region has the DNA TGTGCCAGCAGTGATCCAGGGGCGAATCAGCCCCAGCATTTT. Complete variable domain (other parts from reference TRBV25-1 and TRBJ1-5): EADIYQTPRYLVIGTGKKITLECSQTMGHDKMYWYQQDPGMELHLIHYSYGVNSTEKGDLSSESTVSRIRTEHFPLTLESARPSHTSQYLCASSDPGANQPQHFGDGTRLSIL.

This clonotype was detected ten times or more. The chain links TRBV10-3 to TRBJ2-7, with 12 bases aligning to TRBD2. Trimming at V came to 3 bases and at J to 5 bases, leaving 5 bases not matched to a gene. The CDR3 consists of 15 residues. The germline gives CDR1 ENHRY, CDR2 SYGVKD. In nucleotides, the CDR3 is TGTGCCATCAGTGATGTGACTAGCGGGGGTAACGAGCAGTACTTC. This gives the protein CAISDVTSGGNEQYF.

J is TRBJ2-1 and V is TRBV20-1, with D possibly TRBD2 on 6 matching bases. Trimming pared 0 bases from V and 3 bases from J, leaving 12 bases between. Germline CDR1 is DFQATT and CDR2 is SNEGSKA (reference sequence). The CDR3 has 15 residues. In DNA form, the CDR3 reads TGCAGTGCTAGAGATCGCAGCGGGTACTACAATGAGCAGTTCTTC. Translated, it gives CSARDRSGYYNEQFF.